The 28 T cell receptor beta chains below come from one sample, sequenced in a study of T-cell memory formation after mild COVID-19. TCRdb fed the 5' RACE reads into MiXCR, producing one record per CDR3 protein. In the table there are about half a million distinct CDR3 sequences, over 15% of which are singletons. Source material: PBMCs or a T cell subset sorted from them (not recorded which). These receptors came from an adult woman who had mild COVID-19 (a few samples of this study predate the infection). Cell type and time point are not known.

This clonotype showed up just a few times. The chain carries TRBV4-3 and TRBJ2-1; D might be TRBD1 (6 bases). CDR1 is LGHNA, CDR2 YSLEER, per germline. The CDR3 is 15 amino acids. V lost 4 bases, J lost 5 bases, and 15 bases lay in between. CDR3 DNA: TGCGCCAGCAGCCCCCTCCTAGGGGACAACAATGAGCAGTTCTTC. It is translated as CASSPLLGDNNEQFF.

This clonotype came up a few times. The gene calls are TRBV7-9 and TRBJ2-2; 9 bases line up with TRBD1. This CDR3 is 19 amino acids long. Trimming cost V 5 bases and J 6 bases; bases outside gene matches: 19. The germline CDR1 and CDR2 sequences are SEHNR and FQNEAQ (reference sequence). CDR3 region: CASSPSGQGTWLSAGELFF. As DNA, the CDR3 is TGTGCCAGCAGCCCTTCAGGACAGGGGACATGGCTCTCGGCCGGGGAGCTGTTTTTT. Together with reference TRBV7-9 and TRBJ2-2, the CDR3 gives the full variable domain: DTGVSQNPRHKITKRGQNVTFRCDPISEHNRLYWYRQTLGQGPEFLTYFQNEAQLEKSRLLSDRFSAERPKGSFSTLEIQRTEQGDSAMYLCASSPSGQGTWLSAGELFFGEGSRLTVL.

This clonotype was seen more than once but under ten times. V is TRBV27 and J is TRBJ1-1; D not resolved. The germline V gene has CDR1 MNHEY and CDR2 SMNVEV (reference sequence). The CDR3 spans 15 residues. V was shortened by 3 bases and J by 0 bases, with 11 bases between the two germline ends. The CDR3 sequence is CASSFLAAMNTEAFF. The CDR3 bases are TGTGCCAGCAGTTTCCTGGCAGCTATGAACACTGAAGCTTTCTTT.

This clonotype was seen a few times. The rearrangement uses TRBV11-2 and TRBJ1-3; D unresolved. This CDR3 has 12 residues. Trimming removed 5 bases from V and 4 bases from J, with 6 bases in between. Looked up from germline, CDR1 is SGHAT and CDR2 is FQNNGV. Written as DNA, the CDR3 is TGTGCCAGCAGCCCCCAAGGAAACACCATATATTTT. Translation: CASSPQGNTIYF.

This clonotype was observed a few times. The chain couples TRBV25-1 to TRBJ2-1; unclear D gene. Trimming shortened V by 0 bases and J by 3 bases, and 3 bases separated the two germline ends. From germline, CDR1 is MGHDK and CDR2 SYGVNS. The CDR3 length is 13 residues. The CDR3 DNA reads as TGTGCCAGCAGTGAATATGGCTACAATGAGCAGTTCTTC. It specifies CASSEYGYNEQFF.

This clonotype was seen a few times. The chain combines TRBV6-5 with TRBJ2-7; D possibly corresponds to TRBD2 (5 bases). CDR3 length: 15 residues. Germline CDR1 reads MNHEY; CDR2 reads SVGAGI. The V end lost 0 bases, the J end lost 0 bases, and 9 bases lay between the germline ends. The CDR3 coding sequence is TGTGCCAGCAGTTACTCTGGCGGAGGCTCCTACGAGCAGTACTTC. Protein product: CASSYSGGGSYEQYF.

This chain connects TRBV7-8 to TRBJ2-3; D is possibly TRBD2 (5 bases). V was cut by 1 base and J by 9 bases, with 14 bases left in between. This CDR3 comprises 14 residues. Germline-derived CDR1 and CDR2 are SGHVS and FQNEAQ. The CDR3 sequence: CASSLGRFSGTQYF. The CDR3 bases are TGTGCCAGCAGCTTAGGGAGGTTTTCGGGGACGCAGTATTTT.

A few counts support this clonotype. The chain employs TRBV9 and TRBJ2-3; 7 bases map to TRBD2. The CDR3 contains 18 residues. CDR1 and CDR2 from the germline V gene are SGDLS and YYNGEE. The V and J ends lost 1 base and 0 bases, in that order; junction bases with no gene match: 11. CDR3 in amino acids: CASSVRLASGTSTDTQYF. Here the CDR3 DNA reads TGTGCCAGCAGCGTAAGGTTGGCTAGCGGAACTAGCACAGATACGCAGTATTTT.

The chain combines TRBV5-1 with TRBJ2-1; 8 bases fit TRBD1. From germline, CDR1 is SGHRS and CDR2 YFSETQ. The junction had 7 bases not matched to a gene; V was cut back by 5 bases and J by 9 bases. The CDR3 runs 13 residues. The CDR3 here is CASRDRGGSEQFF. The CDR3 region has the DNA TGCGCCAGCAGAGACAGGGGAGGAAGTGAGCAGTTCTTC.

CDR3 residues: CASSERSDDQPQHF. Written as DNA, the CDR3 is TGTGCCAGCAGTGAGCGGTCAGACGATCAGCCCCAGCATTTT. The chain combines TRBV6-1 with TRBJ1-5; D gene uncertain. The CDR3 covers 14 residues. The ends were cut back, 3 bases at V and 5 bases at J, with 11 bases in the middle. Germline V gives CDR1 MNHNS, CDR2 SASEGT.

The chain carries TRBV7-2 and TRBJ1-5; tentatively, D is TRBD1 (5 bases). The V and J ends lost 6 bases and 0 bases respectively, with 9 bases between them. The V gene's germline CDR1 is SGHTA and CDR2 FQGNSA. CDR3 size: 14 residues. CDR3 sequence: CASREGSSNQPQHF. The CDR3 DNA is TGTGCCAGCAGGGAGGGGTCTAGCAATCAGCCCCAGCATTTT. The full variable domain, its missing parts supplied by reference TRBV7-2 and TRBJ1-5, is GAGVSQSPSNKVTEKGKDVELRCDPISGHTALYWYRQSLGQGLEFLIYFQGNSAPDKSGLPSDRFSAERTGGSVSTLTIQRTQQEDSAVYLCASREGSSNQPQHFGDGTRLSIL.

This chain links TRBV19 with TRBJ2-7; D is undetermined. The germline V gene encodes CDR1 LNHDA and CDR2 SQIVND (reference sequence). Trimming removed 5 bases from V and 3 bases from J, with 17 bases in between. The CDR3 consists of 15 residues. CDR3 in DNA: TGTGCCAGTAGTCCCCGTTCTGGGGATGGCTACGAGCAGTACTTC. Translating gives CASSPRSGDGYEQYF.

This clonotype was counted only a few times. CDR3 DNA: TGTGCCAGCAGTGAAGGACCTGGCTCCTACAATGAGCAGTTCTTC. It specifies CASSEGPGSYNEQFF. The V and J genes are TRBV6-1 and TRBJ2-1, with no clear D. Germline-derived CDR1 and CDR2 are MNHNS and SASEGT. Deletions cut 1 base from V and 0 bases from J, with 7 bases between. CDR3 size: 15 residues.

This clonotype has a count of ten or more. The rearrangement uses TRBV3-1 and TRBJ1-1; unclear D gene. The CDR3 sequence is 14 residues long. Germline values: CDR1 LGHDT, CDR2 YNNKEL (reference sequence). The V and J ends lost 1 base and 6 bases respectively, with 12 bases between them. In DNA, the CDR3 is TGTGCCAGCAGCCAAGGGAACCTACCGGCTGAAGCTTTCTTT. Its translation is CASSQGNLPAEAFF.

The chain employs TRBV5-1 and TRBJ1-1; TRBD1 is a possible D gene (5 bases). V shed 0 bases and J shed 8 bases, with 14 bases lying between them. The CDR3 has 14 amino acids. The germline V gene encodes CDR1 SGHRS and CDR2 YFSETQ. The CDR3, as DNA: TGCGCCAGCAGCTTGGAACCAGGGCCCACAGAAGCTTTCTTT. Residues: CASSLEPGPTEAFF.

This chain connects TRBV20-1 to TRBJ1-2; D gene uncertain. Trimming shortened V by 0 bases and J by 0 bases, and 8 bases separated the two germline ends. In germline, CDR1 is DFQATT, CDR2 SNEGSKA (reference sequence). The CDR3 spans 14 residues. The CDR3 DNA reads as TGCAGTGCTAGAGAAAGCGAAGCTAACTATGGCTACACCTTC. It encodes CSARESEANYGYTF.

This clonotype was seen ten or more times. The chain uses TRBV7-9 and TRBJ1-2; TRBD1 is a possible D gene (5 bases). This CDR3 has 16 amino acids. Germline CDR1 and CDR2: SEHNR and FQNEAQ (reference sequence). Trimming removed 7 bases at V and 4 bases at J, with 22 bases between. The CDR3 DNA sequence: TGTGCCAGCAACCACCGGGACTCTCCTCCCTTCTATGGCTACACCTTC. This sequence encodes CASNHRDSPPFYGYTF.

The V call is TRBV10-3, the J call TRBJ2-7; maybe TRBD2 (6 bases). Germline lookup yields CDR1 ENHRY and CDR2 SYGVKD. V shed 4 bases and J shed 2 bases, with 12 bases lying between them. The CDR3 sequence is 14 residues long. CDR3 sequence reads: CAISVGGPPYEQYF. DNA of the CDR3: TGTGCCATCAGTGTCGGGGGTCCCCCCTACGAGCAGTACTTC.

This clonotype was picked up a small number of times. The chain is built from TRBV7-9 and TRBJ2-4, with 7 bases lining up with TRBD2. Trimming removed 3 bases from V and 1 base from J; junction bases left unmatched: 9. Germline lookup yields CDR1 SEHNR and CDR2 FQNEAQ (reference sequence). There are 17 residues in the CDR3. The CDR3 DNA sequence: TGTGCCAGCAGCTTTAACCCCGGGAGGAGGGCCAAAAACATTCAGTACTTC. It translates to CASSFNPGRRAKNIQYF. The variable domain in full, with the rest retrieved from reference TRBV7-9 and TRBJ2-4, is DTGVSQNPRHKITKRGQNVTFRCDPISEHNRLYWYRQTLGQGPEFLTYFQNEAQLEKSRLLSDRFSAERPKGSFSTLEIQRTEQGDSAMYLCASSFNPGRRAKNIQYFGAGTRLSVL.

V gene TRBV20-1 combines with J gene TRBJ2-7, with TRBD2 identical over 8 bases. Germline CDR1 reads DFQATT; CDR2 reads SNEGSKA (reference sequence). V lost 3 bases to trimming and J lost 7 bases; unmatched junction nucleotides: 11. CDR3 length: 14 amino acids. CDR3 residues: CSASRRGDPREQYF. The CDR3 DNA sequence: TGCAGTGCTAGCCGGCGGGGGGACCCGCGAGAGCAGTACTTC.

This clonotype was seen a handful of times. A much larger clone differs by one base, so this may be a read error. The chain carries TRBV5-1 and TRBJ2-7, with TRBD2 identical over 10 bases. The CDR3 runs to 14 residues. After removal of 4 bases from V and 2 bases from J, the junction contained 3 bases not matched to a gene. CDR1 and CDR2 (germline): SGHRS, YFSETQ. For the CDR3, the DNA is TGCGCCAGCAGCCTAGCGGGAGCCCCCTACGAGCAGTACTTC. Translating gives CASSLAGAPYEQYF.

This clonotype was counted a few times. The CDR3 bases are TGTGCCAGCAGTTCCCCGCAGGGGGCGCTTGGTACGCAGTATTTT. Translation gives CASSSPQGALGTQYF. This chain connects TRBV12-3 or TRBV12-4 to TRBJ2-3; 8 nucleotides align to TRBD1. This CDR3 region has 15 residues. The ends lost 4 bases at V and 8 bases at J; junction bases unmatched: 11.

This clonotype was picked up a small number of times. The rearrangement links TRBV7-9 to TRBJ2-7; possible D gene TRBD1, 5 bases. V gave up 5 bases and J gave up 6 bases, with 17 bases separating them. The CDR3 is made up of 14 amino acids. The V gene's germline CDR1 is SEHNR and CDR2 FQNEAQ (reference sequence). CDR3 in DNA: TGTGCCAGCAGCGCGGACACACCGTCACTCGAGCAGTACTTC. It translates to CASSADTPSLEQYF.

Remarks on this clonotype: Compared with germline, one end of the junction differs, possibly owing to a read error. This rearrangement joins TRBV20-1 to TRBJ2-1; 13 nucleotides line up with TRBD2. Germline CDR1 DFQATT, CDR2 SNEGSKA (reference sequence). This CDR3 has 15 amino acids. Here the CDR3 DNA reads TGCAGTGCTAGTGGGGGACTAGCGGGGTACAATGGGCAGTTCTTC. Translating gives CSASGGLAGYNGQFF.

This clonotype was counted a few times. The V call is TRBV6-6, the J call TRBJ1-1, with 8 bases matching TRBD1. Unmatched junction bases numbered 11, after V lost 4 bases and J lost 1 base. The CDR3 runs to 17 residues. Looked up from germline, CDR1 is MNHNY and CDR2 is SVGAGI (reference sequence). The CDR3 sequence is CASSSSGGLNSNTEAFF. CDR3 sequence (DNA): TGTGCCAGCAGTTCCTCAGGGGGCCTAAACTCGAACACTGAAGCTTTCTTT.

This CDR3 is CSAIGARGYTF. The CDR3 nucleotides are TGCAGTGCTATAGGGGCGAGAGGCTACACCTTC. This rearrangement joins TRBV20-1 to TRBJ1-2; D is possibly TRBD1 (5 bases). CDR3 length: 11 amino acids. V lost 4 bases, J lost 8 bases, and 11 bases lay in between. CDR1 and CDR2 from the germline V gene are DFQATT and SNEGSKA (reference sequence).

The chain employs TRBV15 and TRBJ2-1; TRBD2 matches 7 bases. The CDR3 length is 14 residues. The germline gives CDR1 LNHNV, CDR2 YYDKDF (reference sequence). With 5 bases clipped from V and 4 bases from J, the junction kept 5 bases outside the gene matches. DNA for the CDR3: TGTGCCACCAGCGCGGGGCGGGAGTACAATGAGCAGTTCTTC. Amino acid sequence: CATSAGREYNEQFF.

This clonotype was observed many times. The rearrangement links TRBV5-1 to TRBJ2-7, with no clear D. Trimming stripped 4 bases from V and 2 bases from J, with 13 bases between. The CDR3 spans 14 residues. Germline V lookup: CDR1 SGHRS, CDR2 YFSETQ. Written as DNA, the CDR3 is TGCGCCAGCAGCCCGGAAGGAGTTCCCTACGAGCAGTACTTC. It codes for CASSPEGVPYEQYF.